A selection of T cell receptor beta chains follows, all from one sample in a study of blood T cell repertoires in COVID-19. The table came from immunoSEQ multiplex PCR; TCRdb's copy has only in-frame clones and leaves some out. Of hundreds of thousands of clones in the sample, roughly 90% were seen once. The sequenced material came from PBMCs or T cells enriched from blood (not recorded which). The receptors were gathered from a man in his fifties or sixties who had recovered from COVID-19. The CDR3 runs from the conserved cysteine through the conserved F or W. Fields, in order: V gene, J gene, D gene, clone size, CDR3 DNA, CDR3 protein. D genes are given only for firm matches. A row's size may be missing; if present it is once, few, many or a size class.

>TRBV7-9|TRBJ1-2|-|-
TGTGCCAGCAGCGAAGGACAGAAATATGGCTACACCTTC
CASSEGQKYGYTF
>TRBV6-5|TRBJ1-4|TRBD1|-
TGTGCCAGCAGTTACTCCTGGGACAGGGTGGGAAAACTGTTTTTT
CASSYSWDRVGKLFF
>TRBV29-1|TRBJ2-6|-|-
TGCAGCGCCCAAATGGCCGTTACCGGGGCCAACGTCCTGACTTTC
CSAQMAVTGANVLTF
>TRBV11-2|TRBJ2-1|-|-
TGTGCCAGCAGCTTAGTAGCCTCGACTTCGCGGATCTACAATGAGCAGTTCTTC
CASSLVASTSRIYNEQFF
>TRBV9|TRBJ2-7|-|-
TGTGCCAGCAGCGTTTCTCCAGGGCCCTACGAGCAGTACTTC
CASSVSPGPYEQYF
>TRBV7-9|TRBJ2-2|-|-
TGTGCCAGCAGCTTAGCCCCTTCCAGGGCCGGGGAGCTGTTTTTT
CASSLAPSRAGELFF
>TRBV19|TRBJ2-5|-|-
TGTGCCAGTAGCGACTGGAAAGAGACCCAGTACTTC
CASSDWKETQYF
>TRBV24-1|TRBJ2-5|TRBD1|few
TGTGCCACCAGTGATAACAGGGGGCGGGGCGAGACCCAGTACTTC
CATSDNRGRGETQYF
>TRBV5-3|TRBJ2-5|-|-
TGTGCCAGAAGCTTCGAAGCGGGCTTAGAGACCCAGTACTTC
CARSFEAGLETQYF
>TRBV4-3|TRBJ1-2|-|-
TGCGCCAGCAGCCAAACGGGGGGGGCGGGTCTCTATGGCTACACCTTC
CASSQTGGAGLYGYTF
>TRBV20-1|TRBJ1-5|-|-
TGCAGTGCTAGTTTGGGGGCCAGCAATCAGCCCCAGCATTTT
CSASLGASNQPQHF
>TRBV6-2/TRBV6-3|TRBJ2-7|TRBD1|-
TGTGCCAGCAGCCACCCCGGACAGGTCTCCTACGAGCAGTACTTC
CASSHPGQVSYEQYF
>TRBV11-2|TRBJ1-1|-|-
TGTGCCAGCAGCTTAGATCTCAGGACTGAAGCTTTCTTT
CASSLDLRTEAFF
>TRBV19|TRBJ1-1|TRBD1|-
TGTGCCAGTAGTGACAGGGGTTACATGAACACTGAAGCTTTCTTT
CASSDRGYMNTEAFF
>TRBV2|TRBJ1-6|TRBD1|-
TGTGCCAGCAGTGCGGTGACAGGGAGGTCACCCCTCCACTTT
CASSAVTGRSPLHF
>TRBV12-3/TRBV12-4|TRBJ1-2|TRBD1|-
TGTGCCAGCAGTAGGACAGGGACCAGCTACACCTTC
CASSRTGTSYTF
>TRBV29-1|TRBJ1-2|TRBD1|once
TGCAGCGGCGTGACAGGGATCAACTATGGCTACACCTTC
CSGVTGINYGYTF
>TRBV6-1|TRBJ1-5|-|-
TGTGCCAGCAGTGAAGTCTACGGTAGCAATCAGCCCCAGCATTTT
CASSEVYGSNQPQHF
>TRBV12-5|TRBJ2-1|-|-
TGTGCTAGTGGTTCGAGGACAGTCCACTCCTACAATGAGCAGTTCTTC
CASGSRTVHSYNEQFF
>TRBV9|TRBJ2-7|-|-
TGTGCCAGCAGCGTATCGGGGTATGCGTTGGAGCAGTACTTC
CASSVSGYALEQYF
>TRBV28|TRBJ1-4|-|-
TGTGCCAGCAGCGCGAGGGAAAAACTGTTTTTT
CASSAREKLFF
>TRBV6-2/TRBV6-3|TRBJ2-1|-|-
TGTGCCAGCAGCCCGCAGGGAGGTTACAATGAGCAGTTCTTC
CASSPQGGYNEQFF
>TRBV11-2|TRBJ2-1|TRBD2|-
TGTGCCAGCAACCCCGGCTGGGGCGGGGGACCGGGTAATGAGCAGTTCTTC
CASNPGWGGGPGNEQFF
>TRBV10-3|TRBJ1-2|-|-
TGTGCCATCAGGAGACAGGCCGCTAACTATGGCTACACCTTC
CAIRRQAANYGYTF
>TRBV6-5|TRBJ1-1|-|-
TGTGCCAGCAGTTACTTGGCAGGGACTGAAGCTTTCTTT
CASSYLAGTEAFF
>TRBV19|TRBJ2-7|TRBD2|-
TGTGCCAGTAGTATAAGGGCCCCCATTCCTAGCGGGAGTGCTAGCTACGAGCAGTACTTC
CASSIRAPIPSGSASYEQYF